The entry that follows covers one T cell receptor beta chain sequence. These data are taken from a study of CD8 T cells in Susac syndrome. Germline lookup yields CDR1 SGHVS and CDR2 FNYEAQ. Trimming removed 3 bases from V and 7 bases from J, with 16 bases in between. The CDR3 consists of 15 residues. Random hexamers primed reverse transcription of roughly 0.5 to 1 ug RNA. TCRdb reanalysed the immunoSEQ multiplex PCR reads using MiXCR and keeps one entry per CDR3 protein. The sample has around 270,000 distinct CDR3 sequences; approximately 90% are singletons. The J gene is TRBJ2-1, the V gene TRBV7-6; weak D call: TRBD2 (6 bases). The source material was CD8+ T cells from PBMCs. The receptor's source is a human donor with multiple sclerosis. The DNA for the CDR3 is TGTGCCAGCAGCTTGGGGGGTTTAGCTCTTAATGAGCAGTTCTTC. Its protein product is CASSLGGLALNEQFF. Filled out from reference TRBV7-6 and TRBJ2-1, the complete variable domain reads GAGVSQSPRYKVTKRGQDVALRCDPISGHVSLYWYRQALGQGPEFLTYFNYEAQQDKSGLPNDRFSAERPEGSISTLTIQRTEQRDSAMYRCASSLGGLALNEQFFGPGTRLTVL.